The 32 T cell receptor beta chains in this list originate from one sample, sequenced in a study of shared clonotypes between healthy human individuals. The naive CD8 population came from CD45RO-negative cells selected for CCR7, without terminally differentiated effector memory CD45RA+ cells. Clones were sequenced by immunoSEQ multiplex PCR, and TCRdb holds only the in-frame ones, with some missing. In the table there are about 2,200,000 clones, roughly 91% of which are singletons. The sample was naive CD8+ T cells from PBMCs. These receptor sequences come from a young man in good health. Some clones in this sample may be carry-over from other donors' samples.

The V and J genes are TRBV7-9 and TRBJ2-7; D possibly corresponds to TRBD2 (6 bases). The CDR3 length is 14 residues. CDR1 and CDR2 from the germline V gene are SEHNR and FQNEAQ (reference sequence). V was cut by 5 bases and J by 7 bases, with 18 bases left in between. The CDR3 DNA sequence: TGTGCCAGCAGCCCGCCTGGCGGGACGGGGGAGCAGTACTTC. Translation: CASSPPGGTGEQYF.

The chain couples TRBV5-5 to TRBJ2-7; D gene ambiguous. V lost 6 bases to trimming and J lost 4 bases, with 17 bases between them. Germline assignment: CDR1 SGHKS and CDR2 YYEKEE (reference sequence). The CDR3 is 14 residues long. CDR3 in DNA: TGTGCCAGCAACTATAGGGTTAAGCCATACGAGCAGTACTTC. Amino acids: CASNYRVKPYEQYF.

The chain has TRBV19 and TRBJ2-4; weak D call: TRBD2 (6 bases). With 10 bases removed from V and 1 base from J, the gap between germline ends came to 11 bases. CDR3 length: 13 amino acids. From germline, CDR1 is LNHDA and CDR2 SQIVND (reference sequence). The chain's CDR3 is CATRGRAKNIQYF. Written as DNA, the CDR3 is TGTGCCACGCGGGGCCGGGCCAAAAACATTCAGTACTTC.

The rearrangement joins TRBV28 to TRBJ1-4; D is ambiguous. Germline assignment: CDR1 MDHEN and CDR2 SYDVKM. V dropped 6 bases and J dropped 3 bases, with 14 bases sitting between them. This CDR3 spans 15 amino acids. The CDR3 loop is CASSPENLPNEKLFF. For the CDR3, the DNA is TGTGCCAGCAGCCCAGAGAATCTTCCTAATGAAAAACTGTTTTTT.

J is TRBJ1-5 and V is TRBV7-9; D gene uncertain. Germline values: CDR1 SEHNR, CDR2 FQNEAQ (reference sequence). V was shortened by 1 base and J by 4 bases, with 14 bases between the two germline ends. The CDR3 covers 16 residues. The DNA of the CDR3 is TGTGCCAGCAGCTTAGGTATCCGGGGTCTTAATCAGCCCCAGCATTTT. It translates to CASSLGIRGLNQPQHF.

J is TRBJ1-2 and V is TRBV7-9, with D unresolved. The CDR3 totals 16 residues. V was trimmed by 0 bases and J by 3 bases, leaving 14 bases between them. The germline V gene has CDR1 SEHNR and CDR2 FQNEAQ (reference sequence). The CDR3 DNA sequence: TGTGCCAGCAGCTTAGCCCCTCCCGACGGATACTATGGCTACACCTTC. This translates into CASSLAPPDGYYGYTF.

The rearrangement joins TRBV6-1 to TRBJ2-1, with TRBD2 identical over 7 bases. Germline trimming cut 3 bases from V and 4 bases from J; bases unmatched to any gene: 3. CDR3 size: 14 residues. CDR1 is MNHNS and CDR2 is SASEGT in the germline V gene. The CDR3 sequence: CASSDTGGYNEQFF. Written as DNA, the CDR3 is TGTGCCAGCAGTGATACGGGGGGTTACAATGAGCAGTTCTTC.

This clone was detected once. The rearrangement uses TRBV27 and TRBJ2-1; 9 nucleotides align to TRBD2. Germline loops: CDR1 MNHEY, CDR2 SMNVEV (reference sequence). There are 15 residues in the CDR3. J lost 7 bases, V lost 3 bases, and 7 bases had no gene match. CDR3 loop: CASSFGSGRRNEQFF. The CDR3 DNA follows: TGTGCCAGCAGTTTCGGTAGCGGGAGACGGAATGAGCAGTTCTTC.

The CDR3 bases are TGCGCCAGCAGCCAAGGGCCGGTCCCGGGACAGTACGAGCAGTACTTC. Encoded protein: CASSQGPVPGQYEQYF. The chain carries TRBV4-1 and TRBJ2-7; TRBD1 matches 7 bases. V shed 1 base and J 4 bases; nucleotides not matched to a gene: 10. CDR1 is MGHRA, CDR2 YSYEKL, per germline. This CDR3 contains 16 residues.

This clone has a handful of counts. In the same sample, other DNA sequences code for this CDR3. The rearrangement uses TRBV20-1 and TRBJ2-1, with D maybe TRBD2 (5 bases). The CDR3 spans 11 residues. V lost 5 bases and J lost 4, with 6 bases in between. Germline CDR1 reads DFQATT; CDR2 reads SNEGSKA (reference sequence). The CDR3 DNA reads as TGCAGTGCTGGACTTTACAATGAGCAGTTCTTC. Translation: CSAGLYNEQFF.

About this clone: The same CDR3 can be traced to other DNA sequences in this sample. The rearrangement uses TRBV27 and TRBJ1-1, with TRBD1 matching 10 bases. Trimming removed 5 bases from V and 0 bases from J; junction bases left unmatched: 6. The germline V gene has CDR1 MNHEY and CDR2 SMNVEV (reference sequence). The CDR3 runs to 16 residues. The CDR3 loop reads CASSPRQGAMNTEAFF. In nucleotides, the CDR3 is TGTGCCAGCAGTCCCCGACAGGGGGCGATGAACACTGAAGCTTTCTTT.

The chain links TRBV27 to TRBJ2-7; maybe TRBD1 (6 bases). CDR1 and CDR2 (germline): MNHEY, SMNVEV (reference sequence). The CDR3 loop spans 14 amino acids. Deletions cut 2 bases from V and 1 base from J, with 9 bases between. CDR3 coding DNA: TGTGCCAGCAGTTTACATACAGGGTCCTACGAGCAGTACTTC. Translated, it gives CASSLHTGSYEQYF.

V gene TRBV7-9 combines with J gene TRBJ2-7, with 8 bases matching TRBD2. Germline lookup yields CDR1 SEHNR and CDR2 FQNEAQ (reference sequence). V shed 4 bases and J 11 bases; nucleotides not matched to a gene: 7. The CDR3 has 12 residues. CDR3: CASSWGTSTEYF. CDR3 in DNA: TGTGCCAGCAGCTGGGGGACTAGTACGGAGTACTTC.

This clone was picked up one time. The chain employs TRBV29-1 and TRBJ2-1, with TRBD1 identical over 8 bases. The CDR3 spans 17 residues. Trimming removed 3 bases from V and 1 base from J; junction bases left unmatched: 11. CDR1 and CDR2 from the germline V gene are SQVTM and ANQGSEA. CDR3: CSVDPHPTGGSYNEQFF. The CDR3 bases are TGCAGCGTTGACCCACATCCAACAGGGGGGTCCTACAATGAGCAGTTCTTC.

A single count supports this clone. This chain uses TRBV19 with TRBJ2-7; 8 bases are a match to TRBD2. This CDR3 contains 14 residues. Trimming removed 3 bases from V and 2 bases from J; junction bases left unmatched: 3. Per germline, CDR1 LNHDA and CDR2 SQIVND (reference sequence). DNA for the CDR3: TGTGCCAGTAGTATGAACGGGAGGGCCTACGAGCAGTACTTC. This sequence encodes CASSMNGRAYEQYF.

V usage is TRBV6-6 and J usage is TRBJ2-7; 7 bases map to TRBD1. The CDR3 loop spans 14 amino acids. The germline V gene encodes CDR1 MNHNY and CDR2 SVGAGI (reference sequence). The ends lost 10 bases at V and 0 bases at J; junction bases unmatched: 9. CDR3 loop: CATAGDSYSYEQYF. CDR3 DNA: TGTGCCACCGCCGGGGACAGCTACTCCTACGAGCAGTACTTC.

The chain combines TRBV7-9 with TRBJ2-1; D is uncertain. The germline gives CDR1 SEHNR, CDR2 FQNEAQ (reference sequence). V gave up 5 bases and J gave up 4 bases, with 9 bases separating them. The length of the CDR3 is 13 residues. CDR3 protein: CASSRLGYNEQFF. The CDR3 bases are TGTGCCAGCAGCCGGCTGGGTTACAATGAGCAGTTCTTC.

The chain has TRBV15 and TRBJ2-1; the D gene is possibly TRBD2 (5 bases). Germline V gives CDR1 LNHNV, CDR2 YYDKDF (reference sequence). The CDR3 is 13 residues long. Trimming stripped 6 bases from V and 6 bases from J, with 12 bases between. The CDR3 loop is CATREATPNEQFF. Here the CDR3 DNA reads TGTGCCACCAGGGAGGCTACCCCCAATGAGCAGTTCTTC.

The chain has TRBV10-1 and TRBJ2-5, with TRBD1 as a possible D gene (6 bases). Germline CDR1 and CDR2: WNHNN and SYGVQD (reference sequence). CDR3 length: 15 amino acids. V was pared by 0 bases and J by 3 bases, with 11 bases between. The CDR3 DNA reads TGCGCCAGCAGTGAGTCGAGGGGGAGCGAAGAGACCCAGTACTTC. Amino acids: CASSESRGSEETQYF.

The chain combines TRBV4-1 with TRBJ2-1; TRBD2 matches 9 bases. The J segment lost 2 bases and the V segment lost 7 bases, leaving 12 bases of the junction unmatched. CDR1 and CDR2 from the germline V gene are MGHRA and YSYEKL. This CDR3 has 17 amino acids. The CDR3 nucleotides are TGCGCCAGCAATCCTAGCGGGACCAACTCCCCCTACAATGAGCAGTTCTTC. This translates into CASNPSGTNSPYNEQFF.

The chain recombines TRBV14 with TRBJ2-1; no clear D. Germline-derived CDR1 and CDR2 are SGHDN and FVKESK. Trimming left V 0 bases short and J 8 bases short, with 14 bases between. The CDR3 is made up of 15 amino acids. CDR3 residues: CASSQDLFRADEQFF. The CDR3 region has the DNA TGTGCCAGCAGCCAAGATCTCTTTCGAGCCGATGAGCAGTTCTTC.

This clone was seen once. V usage is TRBV5-6 and J usage is TRBJ1-6; tentative D call: TRBD1 (5 bases). The CDR3 runs to 15 residues. CDR1 and CDR2 from the germline V gene are SGHDT and YYEEEE. V gave up 2 bases and J gave up 8 bases, with 14 bases separating them. The CDR3 region has the DNA TGTGCCAGCAGCTTCTTCTCAGGGTCGGATTCACCCCTCCACTTT. It encodes CASSFFSGSDSPLHF. The full variable domain, in which reference TRBV5-6 and TRBJ1-6 provide the parts outside the CDR3, is DAGVTQSPTHLIKTRGQQVTLRCSPKSGHDTVSWYQQALGQGPQFIFQYYEEEERQRGNFPDRFSGHQFPNYSSELNVNALLLGDSALYLCASSFFSGSDSPLHFGNGTRLTVT.

The rearrangement uses TRBV4-1 and TRBJ1-2, with unresolved D. In germline, CDR1 is MGHRA, CDR2 YSYEKL. CDR3 length: 18 amino acids. V dropped 0 bases and J dropped 8 bases, with 25 bases sitting between them. CDR3 sequence reads: CASSQEIPSGSAGGGYTF. The CDR3 DNA is TGCGCCAGCAGCCAAGAGATCCCGTCGGGGTCGGCCGGAGGAGGCTACACCTTC.

Notes on this clone: This sample includes further DNA sequences coding for the same CDR3. V is TRBV27 and J is TRBJ1-1; 7 bases are shared with TRBD1. This CDR3 region has 14 residues. V lost 6 bases and J lost 1; bases outside the gene matches: 5. Germline loops: CDR1 MNHEY, CDR2 SMNVEV (reference sequence). CDR3 sequence: CASSLTGRNTEAFF. Here the CDR3 DNA reads TGTGCCAGCAGCTTGACAGGGAGGAACACTGAAGCTTTCTTT.

A single count supports this clone. This chain connects TRBV27 to TRBJ2-7; D uncertain. Between the trimmed V and J ends, which lost 2 bases and 4 bases, there was a span of 12 bases. Germline CDR1 is MNHEY and CDR2 is SMNVEV (reference sequence). The CDR3 has 14 residues. The CDR3, as DNA: TGTGCCAGCAGTTTAACCGAGACCACGTACGAGCAGTACTTC. Its protein is CASSLTETTYEQYF.

The rearrangement links TRBV7-7 to TRBJ2-3; D possibly uses TRBD1 or TRBD2 (5 bases each). The CDR3 totals 17 residues. Germline V gene sequence: CDR1 SSHAT, CDR2 FNYEAQ (reference sequence). Trimming left V 1 base short and J 3 bases short, with 17 bases between. For the CDR3, the DNA is TGTGCCAGCAGCTTAGGAATGATGGGGGTTGGAACAGATACGCAGTATTTT. Protein product: CASSLGMMGVGTDTQYF.

This clone was detected only a few times. This CDR3 is also generated by other DNA sequences in the sample. The V call is TRBV2, the J call TRBJ1-1; D not resolved. CDR3 size: 12 residues. The V end lost 6 bases, the J end lost 0 bases, and 5 bases lay between the germline ends. The V gene's germline CDR1 is SNHLY and CDR2 FYNNEI. The CDR3 DNA sequence: TGTGCCAGCAGGGCGATGAACACTGAAGCTTTCTTT. Translated, it gives CASRAMNTEAFF.

This chain links TRBV7-2 with TRBJ2-1, with TRBD1 matching over 9 bases. The junction had 5 bases not matched to a gene; V was cut back by 4 bases and J by 4 bases. The germline V gene has CDR1 SGHTA and CDR2 FQGNSA. This CDR3 is built from 15 residues. This CDR3 reads CASSYRQGVYNEQFF. The DNA for the CDR3 is TGTGCCAGCAGCTACCGACAGGGGGTATACAATGAGCAGTTCTTC.

This clone was counted once. This specimen includes other DNA sequences encoding the same CDR3. The CDR3 reads CASSLGGRSNQPQHF. In nucleotides, the CDR3 is TGTGCCAGCAGCTTAGGGGGTAGGAGCAATCAGCCCCAGCATTTT. The J gene is TRBJ1-5, the V gene TRBV13; D call uncertain. Trimming took 0 bases from V and 1 from J, leaving 7 bases between them. In germline, CDR1 is PRHDT, CDR2 FYEKMQ (reference sequence). The CDR3 consists of 15 residues.

The chain employs TRBV4-1 and TRBJ1-5; TRBD1 agrees at 8 bases. With V trimmed by 0 bases and J by 9 bases, 7 bases remained unmatched. The V gene's germline CDR1 is MGHRA and CDR2 YSYEKL. This CDR3 contains 15 residues. The CDR3 reads CASSQDRGTGWPQHF. The CDR3 DNA follows: TGCGCCAGCAGCCAAGACCGGGGGACAGGCTGGCCCCAGCATTTT.

The CDR3 DNA follows: TGTGCCACCAGCAGAGTATCAGGTGAAGCTTTCTTT. This codes for CATSRVSGEAFF. The chain employs TRBV15 and TRBJ1-1; D gene unclear. This CDR3 region has 12 residues. Germline V gene sequence: CDR1 LNHNV, CDR2 YYDKDF (reference sequence). Deletions cut 1 base from V and 7 bases from J, with 7 bases between.

This clone was observed once. V is TRBV5-4 and J is TRBJ2-5; TRBD2 matches 9 bases. V lost 1 base to trimming and J lost 4 bases; unmatched junction nucleotides: 8. The CDR3 runs 16 residues. Germline CDR1 is SGHNT and CDR2 is YYREEE (reference sequence). CDR3 in amino acids: CASSLIGGRDGETQYF. The CDR3 nucleotides are TGTGCCAGCAGCTTGATCGGCGGGAGGGATGGAGAGACCCAGTACTTC.